This T cell receptor beta chain was captured in a study of identical twins. Study-wide findings and caveats: Insertions were fewer in abundant cord blood beta clonotypes, whereas memory repertoires showed none of this pattern. Models underpredicted monozygotic twin sharing of out-of-frame TCR alpha.

This clonotype was seen repeatedly, ten times or more. Its antigen is as yet unknown. There are 14 residues in the CDR3. V lost 6 bases and J 4 bases, leaving 15 bases between the germline ends. It was template switching that added a universal primer site, and there were unique molecular identifiers on the cDNA. Each CDR3 protein is one row after TCRdb ran MiXCR on the 5' RACE reads. The repertoire includes roughly 710,000 distinct CDR3 sequences, roughly 6% of them detected once, and around 2% sits in the top ten. This chain uses TRBV12-3 or TRBV12-4 with TRBJ1-2; D may be TRBD1 (5 bases). The sample taken for sequencing was naive T cells sorted from blood. The origin of this receptor is a man younger than 35 in good health. The CDR3 here is CASRPVGGSYGYTF. The CDR3 nucleotides read TGTGCCAGCAGACCTGTCGGGGGTAGCTATGGCTACACCTTC.